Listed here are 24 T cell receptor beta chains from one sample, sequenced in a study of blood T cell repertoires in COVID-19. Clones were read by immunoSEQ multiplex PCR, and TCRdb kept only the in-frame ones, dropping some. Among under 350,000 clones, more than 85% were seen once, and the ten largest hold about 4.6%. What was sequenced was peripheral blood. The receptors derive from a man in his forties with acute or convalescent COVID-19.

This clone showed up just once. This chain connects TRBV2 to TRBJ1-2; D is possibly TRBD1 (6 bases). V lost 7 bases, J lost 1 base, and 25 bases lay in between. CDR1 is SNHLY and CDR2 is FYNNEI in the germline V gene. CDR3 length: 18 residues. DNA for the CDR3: TGTGCCAGCAACCCAGAGATGGGACACGGAATCTTTAACTATGGCTACACCTTC. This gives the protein CASNPEMGHGIFNYGYTF.

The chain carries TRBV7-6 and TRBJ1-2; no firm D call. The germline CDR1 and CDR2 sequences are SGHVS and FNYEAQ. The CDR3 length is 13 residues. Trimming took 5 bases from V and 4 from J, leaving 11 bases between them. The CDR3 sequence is CASSPDGVYGYTF. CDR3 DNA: TGTGCCAGCAGCCCAGACGGGGTCTATGGCTACACCTTC.

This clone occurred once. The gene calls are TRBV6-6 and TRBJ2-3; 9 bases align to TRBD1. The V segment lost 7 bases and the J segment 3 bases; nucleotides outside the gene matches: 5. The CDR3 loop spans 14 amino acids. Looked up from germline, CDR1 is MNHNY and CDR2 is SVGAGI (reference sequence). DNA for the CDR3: TGTGCCAGCATCCCGACAGGGGGGACAGATACGCAGTATTTT. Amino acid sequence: CASIPTGGTDTQYF.

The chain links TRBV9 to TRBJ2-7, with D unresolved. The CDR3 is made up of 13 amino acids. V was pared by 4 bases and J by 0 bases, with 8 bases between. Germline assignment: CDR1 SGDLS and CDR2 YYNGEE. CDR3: CASSPSYSYEQYF. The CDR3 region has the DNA TGTGCCAGCAGCCCTAGTTACTCCTACGAGCAGTACTTC.

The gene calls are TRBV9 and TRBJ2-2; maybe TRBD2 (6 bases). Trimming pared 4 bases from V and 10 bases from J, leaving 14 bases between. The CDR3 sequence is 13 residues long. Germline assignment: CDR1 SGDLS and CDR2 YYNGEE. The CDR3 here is CASSTGLQEELFF. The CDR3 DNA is TGTGCCAGCAGCACGGGACTTCAGGAGGAGCTGTTTTTT. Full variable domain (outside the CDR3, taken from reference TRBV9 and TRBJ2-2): DSGVTQTPKHLITATGQRVTLRCSPRSGDLSVYWYQQSLDQGLQFLIQYYNGEERAKGNILERFSAQQFPDLHSELNLSSLELGDSALYFCASSTGLQEELFFGEGSRLTVL.

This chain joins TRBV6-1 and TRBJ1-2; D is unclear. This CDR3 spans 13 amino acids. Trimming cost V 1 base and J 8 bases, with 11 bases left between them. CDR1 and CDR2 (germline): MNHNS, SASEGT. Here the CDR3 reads CASSEGPTRGYTF. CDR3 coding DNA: TGTGCCAGCAGTGAAGGGCCCACCAGGGGCTACACCTTC.

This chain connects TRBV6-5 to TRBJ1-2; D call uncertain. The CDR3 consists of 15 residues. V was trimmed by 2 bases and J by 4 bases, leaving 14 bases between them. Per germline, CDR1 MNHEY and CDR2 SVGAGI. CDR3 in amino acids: CASSYLRTFLYGYTF. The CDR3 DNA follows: TGTGCCAGCAGTTACCTCCGGACTTTTCTCTATGGCTACACCTTC.

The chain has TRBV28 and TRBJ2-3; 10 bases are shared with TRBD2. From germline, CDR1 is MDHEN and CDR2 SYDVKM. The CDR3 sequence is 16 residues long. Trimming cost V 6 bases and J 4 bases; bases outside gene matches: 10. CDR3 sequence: CASSSPSGGAADTQYF. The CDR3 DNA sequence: TGTGCCAGCAGCTCCCCCAGCGGGGGGGCCGCAGATACGCAGTATTTT.

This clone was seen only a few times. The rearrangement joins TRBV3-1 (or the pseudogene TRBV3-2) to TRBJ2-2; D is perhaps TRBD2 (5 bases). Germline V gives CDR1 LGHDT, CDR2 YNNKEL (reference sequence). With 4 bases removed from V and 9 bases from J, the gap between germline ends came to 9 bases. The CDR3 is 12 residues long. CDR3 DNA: TGTGCCAGCAGCCCCCGGGAACGGGAGCTGTTTTTT. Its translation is CASSPRERELFF.

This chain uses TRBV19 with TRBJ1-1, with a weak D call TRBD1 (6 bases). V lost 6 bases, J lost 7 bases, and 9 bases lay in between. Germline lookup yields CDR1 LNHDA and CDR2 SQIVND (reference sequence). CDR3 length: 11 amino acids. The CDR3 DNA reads TGTGCCAGTAGGGTACAGGGTGAAGCTTTCTTT. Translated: CASRVQGEAFF.

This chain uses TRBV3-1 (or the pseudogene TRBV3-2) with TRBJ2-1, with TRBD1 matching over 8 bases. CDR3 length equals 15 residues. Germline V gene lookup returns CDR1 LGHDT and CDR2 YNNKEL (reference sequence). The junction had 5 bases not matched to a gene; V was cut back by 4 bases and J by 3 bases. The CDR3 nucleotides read TGTGCCAGCAGCCCCCGGGACAGGAACTACAATGAGCAGTTCTTC. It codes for CASSPRDRNYNEQFF.

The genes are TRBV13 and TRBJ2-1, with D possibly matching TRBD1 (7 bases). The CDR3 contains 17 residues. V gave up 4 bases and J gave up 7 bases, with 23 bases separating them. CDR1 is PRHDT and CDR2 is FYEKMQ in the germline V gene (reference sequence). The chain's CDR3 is CASSSQGGQPFRNEQFF. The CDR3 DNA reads TGTGCCAGCAGCTCCCAGGGGGGACAGCCTTTTCGGAATGAGCAGTTCTTC.

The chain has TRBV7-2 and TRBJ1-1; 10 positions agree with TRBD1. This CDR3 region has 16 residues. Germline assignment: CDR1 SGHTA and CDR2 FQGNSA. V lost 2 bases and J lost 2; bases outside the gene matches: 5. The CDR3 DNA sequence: TGTGCCAGCAGCTTAACCGGGACAGGGGTTAACACTGAAGCTTTCTTT. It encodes CASSLTGTGVNTEAFF.

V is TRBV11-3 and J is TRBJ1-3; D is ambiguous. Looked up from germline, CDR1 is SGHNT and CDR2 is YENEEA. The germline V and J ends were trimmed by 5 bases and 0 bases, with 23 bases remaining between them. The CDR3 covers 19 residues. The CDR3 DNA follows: TGTGCCAGCAGCCTTATTACACAGACCAAAGGAGGCTCTGGAAACACCATATATTTT. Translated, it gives CASSLITQTKGGSGNTIYF.

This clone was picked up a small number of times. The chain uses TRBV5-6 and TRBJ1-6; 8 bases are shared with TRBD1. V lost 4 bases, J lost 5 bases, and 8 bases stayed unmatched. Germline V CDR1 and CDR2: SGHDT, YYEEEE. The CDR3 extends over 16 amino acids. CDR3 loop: CASSLNRGADNSPLHF. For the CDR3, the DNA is TGTGCCAGCAGCCTAAACAGGGGGGCCGATAATTCACCCCTCCACTTT.

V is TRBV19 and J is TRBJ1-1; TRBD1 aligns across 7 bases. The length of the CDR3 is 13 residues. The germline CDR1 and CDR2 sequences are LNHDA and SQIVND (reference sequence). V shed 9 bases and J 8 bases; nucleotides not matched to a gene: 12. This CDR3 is CASLQGRVDEAFF. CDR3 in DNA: TGTGCCAGCCTACAGGGGCGAGTTGACGAAGCTTTCTTT.

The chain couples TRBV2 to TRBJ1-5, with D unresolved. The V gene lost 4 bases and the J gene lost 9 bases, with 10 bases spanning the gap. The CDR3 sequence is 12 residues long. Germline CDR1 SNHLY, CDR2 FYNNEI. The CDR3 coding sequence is TGTGCCAGCAGTGGGCCCTTAATGCCCCAGCATTTT. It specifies CASSGPLMPQHF. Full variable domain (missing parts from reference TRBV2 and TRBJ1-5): EPEVTQTPSHQVTQMGQEVILRCVPISNHLYFYWYRQILGQKVEFLVSFYNNEISEKSEIFDDQFSVERPDGSNFTLKIRSTKLEDSAMYFCASSGPLMPQHFGDGTRLSIL.

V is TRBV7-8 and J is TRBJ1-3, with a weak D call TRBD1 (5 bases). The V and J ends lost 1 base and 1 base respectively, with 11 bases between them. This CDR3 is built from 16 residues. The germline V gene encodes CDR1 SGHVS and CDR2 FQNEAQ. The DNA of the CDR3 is TGTGCCAGCAGCTTAGGGCGTCAGGGATCTGGAAACACCATATATTTT. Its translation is CASSLGRQGSGNTIYF.

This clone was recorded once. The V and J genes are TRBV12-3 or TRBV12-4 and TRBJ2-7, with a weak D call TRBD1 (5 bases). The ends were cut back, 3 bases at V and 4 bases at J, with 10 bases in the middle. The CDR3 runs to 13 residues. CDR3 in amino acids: CASSLKAGYEQYF. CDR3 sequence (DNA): TGTGCCAGCAGTTTGAAGGCAGGGTACGAGCAGTACTTC.

CDR3 sequence: CASSQGPHEQYF. The CDR3 DNA sequence: TGTGCCAGCAGCCAAGGGCCCCACGAGCAGTACTTC. The chain carries TRBV3-1 (or the pseudogene TRBV3-2) and TRBJ2-7; no clear D gene. This CDR3 is 12 amino acids long. Looked up from germline, CDR1 is LGHDT and CDR2 is YNNKEL (reference sequence). Deletions cut 1 base from V and 5 bases from J, with 6 bases between.

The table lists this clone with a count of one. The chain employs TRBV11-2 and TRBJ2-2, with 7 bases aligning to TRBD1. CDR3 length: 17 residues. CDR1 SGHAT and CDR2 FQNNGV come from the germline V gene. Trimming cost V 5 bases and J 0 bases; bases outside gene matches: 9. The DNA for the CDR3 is TGTGCCAGCAGCCCAACCCCCGGGACAGCGAACACCGGGGAGCTGTTTTTT. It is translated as CASSPTPGTANTGELFF.

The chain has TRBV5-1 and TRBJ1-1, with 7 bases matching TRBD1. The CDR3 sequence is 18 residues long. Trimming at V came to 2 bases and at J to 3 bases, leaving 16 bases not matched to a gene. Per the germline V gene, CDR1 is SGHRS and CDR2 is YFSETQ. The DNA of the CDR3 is TGCGCCAGCAGCTTCGCGGCCAGGGGGAAGGGCGTGGACACTGAAGCTTTCTTT. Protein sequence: CASSFAARGKGVDTEAFF.

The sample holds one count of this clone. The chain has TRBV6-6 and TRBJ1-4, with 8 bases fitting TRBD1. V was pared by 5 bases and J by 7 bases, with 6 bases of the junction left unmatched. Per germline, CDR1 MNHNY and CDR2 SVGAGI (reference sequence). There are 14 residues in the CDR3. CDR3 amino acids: CASSLGQGSEKLFF. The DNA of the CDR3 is TGTGCCAGCAGTCTTGGACAGGGTAGTGAAAAACTGTTTTTT.

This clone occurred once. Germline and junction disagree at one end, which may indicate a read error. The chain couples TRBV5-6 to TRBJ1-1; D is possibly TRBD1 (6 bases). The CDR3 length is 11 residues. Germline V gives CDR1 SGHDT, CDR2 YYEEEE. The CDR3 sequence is CASSFRDKERF. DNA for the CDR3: TGTGCCAGCAGCTTCCGGGACAAGGAAAGGTTT.